Shown below are 17 T cell receptor beta chains from a single sample sequenced in a study of blood T cell repertoires in COVID-19. Sequencing used immunoSEQ multiplex PCR; TCRdb keeps in-frame clones, though not all of them. The sample yields fewer than 150,000 clones, almost 85% seen once. The sample taken for sequencing was peripheral blood. The origin of the receptors is a human donor in a cohort sampled during active COVID-19.

V is TRBV6-5 and J is TRBJ1-2; TRBD1 matches 7 bases. There are 16 residues in the CDR3. V trimming: 0 bases; J trimming: 2 bases; junction bases outside the gene matches: 6. Germline V gene lookup returns CDR1 MNHEY and CDR2 SVGAGI. The CDR3: CASSYSYRGLNYGYTF. In nucleotides, the CDR3 is TGTGCCAGCAGTTACTCCTACAGGGGATTAAACTATGGCTACACCTTC.

This clone was counted only a few times. The chain couples TRBV19 to TRBJ1-5; maybe TRBD1 (6 bases). CDR3 length: 16 residues. Germline CDR1 is LNHDA and CDR2 is SQIVND (reference sequence). Trimming took off 6 bases at V and 1 base at J, with 16 bases between the two ends. The CDR3 DNA sequence: TGTGCCAGTAGCATCCCCGGGACAAGAAGCAATCAGCCCCAGCATTTT. The encoded protein is CASSIPGTRSNQPQHF.

The rearrangement joins TRBV2 to TRBJ2-3, with a possible D match to TRBD2 (5 bases). Per the germline V gene, CDR1 is SNHLY and CDR2 is FYNNEI. Trimming left V 2 bases short and J 2 bases short, with 11 bases between. This CDR3 contains 15 residues. Here the CDR3 DNA reads TGTGCCAGCAGTGAACCCACCGGGGACACAGATACGCAGTATTTT. It codes for CASSEPTGDTDTQYF.

CDR3 loop: CASSQPQADFYGYTF. The DNA for the CDR3 is TGTGCCAGCAGCCAGCCCCAGGCAGATTTTTATGGCTACACCTTC. The chain recombines TRBV4-2 with TRBJ1-2, with no clear D. The CDR3 consists of 15 residues. Germline CDR1 and CDR2: LGHNA and YNFKEQ. The V end was cut by 3 bases, the J end by 5 bases, with 16 bases between.

This sequence joins TRBV11-1 and TRBJ1-6, with no clear D. Per germline, CDR1 SGHAT and CDR2 FQDESV (reference sequence). This CDR3 is built from 14 residues. V lost 5 bases to trimming and J lost 7 bases, with 12 bases between them. The CDR3 DNA is TGTGCCAGCAGCCCCCGGGGAAACAATTCACCCCTCCACTTT. Translation: CASSPRGNNSPLHF.

V gene TRBV10-2 combines with J gene TRBJ2-2, with D possibly TRBD1 on 6 matching bases. Germline loops: CDR1 WSHSY, CDR2 SAAADI. Trimming took 5 bases from V and 2 from J, leaving 12 bases between them. This CDR3 has 15 residues. The CDR3 spells CASSYRDINTGELFF. In nucleotides, the CDR3 is TGCGCCAGCAGTTACCGGGACATTAACACCGGGGAGCTGTTTTTT.

This clone appeared a single time. V gene TRBV15 combines with J gene TRBJ1-2, with TRBD1 as a possible D gene (5 bases). The germline gives CDR1 LNHNV, CDR2 YYDKDF (reference sequence). The CDR3 is 14 residues long. Trimming pared 1 base from V and 4 bases from J, leaving 10 bases between. The CDR3 here is CATSRGGVVYGYTF. The CDR3 region has the DNA TGTGCCACCAGCAGAGGGGGGGTGGTCTATGGCTACACCTTC.

The V gene is TRBV27, the J gene TRBJ2-7; 7 nucleotides agree with TRBD1. The V gene's germline CDR1 is MNHEY and CDR2 SMNVEV (reference sequence). With 8 bases clipped from V and 6 bases from J, the junction kept 13 bases outside the gene matches. This CDR3 region has 14 residues. CDR3 amino acids: CASQWGTNRGEQYF. The CDR3 DNA is TGTGCCAGCCAGTGGGGGACGAACAGGGGCGAGCAGTACTTC.

This clone was seen a single time. This chain connects TRBV5-1 to TRBJ2-1; 11 bases are a match to TRBD1. V was pared by 4 bases and J by 7 bases, with 4 bases of the junction left unmatched. The CDR3 has 14 amino acids. Germline lookup yields CDR1 SGHRS and CDR2 YFSETQ. This CDR3 reads CASSAGTGGNEQFF. The CDR3 coding sequence is TGCGCCAGCAGCGCCGGGACAGGGGGTAATGAGCAGTTCTTC.

This clone was found once. The chain combines TRBV7-9 with TRBJ1-5, with 10 positions matching TRBD1. The V gene end was trimmed by 4 bases and the J gene end by 6 bases; junction bases not matched to a gene: 3. The CDR3 runs 14 residues. Germline values: CDR1 SEHNR, CDR2 FQNEAQ (reference sequence). The CDR3 coding sequence is TGTGCCAGCAGCTATGGACAGGGGGGTCAGCCCCAGCATTTT. Encoded protein: CASSYGQGGQPQHF. Full variable domain (rest looked up from reference TRBV7-9 and TRBJ1-5): DTGVSQNPRHKITKRGQNVTFRCDPISEHNRLYWYRQTLGQGPEFLTYFQNEAQLEKSRLLSDRFSAERPKGSFSTLEIQRTEQGDSAMYLCASSYGQGGQPQHFGDGTRLSIL.

The chain joins TRBV15 to TRBJ1-1, with D tentatively TRBD1 (5 bases). V was trimmed by 8 bases and J by 6 bases, leaving 13 bases between them. This CDR3 comprises 12 residues. The germline V gene has CDR1 LNHNV and CDR2 YYDKDF (reference sequence). The CDR3 is CATAPGAPEAFF. Written as DNA, the CDR3 is TGTGCCACCGCCCCTGGGGCCCCTGAAGCTTTCTTT.

CDR3 coding DNA: TGTGCCAGCAGTGAGGGGGGGAACCCGCCCTACTACTTC. It is translated as CASSEGGNPPYYF. The V and J genes are TRBV6-1 and TRBJ2-7; 7 nucleotides align to TRBD2. The CDR3 contains 13 residues. The V and J ends lost 3 bases and 13 bases, in that order; junction bases with no gene match: 12. The germline V gene encodes CDR1 MNHNS and CDR2 SASEGT.

V usage is TRBV3-1 (or the pseudogene TRBV3-2) and J usage is TRBJ2-5, with 11 bases fitting TRBD2. This CDR3 has 15 amino acids. The trim removed 2 bases at V and 2 bases at J, leaving 1 base unmatched. Germline V CDR1 and CDR2: LGHDT, YNNKEL (reference sequence). Here the CDR3 reads CASSQLAGGQETQYF. The CDR3 bases are TGTGCCAGCAGCCAACTAGCGGGGGGTCAAGAGACCCAGTACTTC.

The chain has TRBV19 and TRBJ1-5, with 7 bases aligning to TRBD1. This CDR3 region has 13 residues. The junction had 2 bases not matched to a gene; V was cut back by 4 bases and J by 5 bases. Germline V gives CDR1 LNHDA, CDR2 SQIVND (reference sequence). The CDR3 spells CASSTQGDQPQHF. CDR3 nucleotide sequence: TGTGCCAGTAGTACCCAGGGGGATCAGCCCCAGCATTTT.

The chain links TRBV29-1 to TRBJ2-2; TRBD2 is a possible D gene (5 bases). V was cut by 4 bases and J by 6 bases, with 15 bases left in between. The CDR3 has 14 residues. The germline CDR1 and CDR2 sequences are SQVTM and ANQGSEA. The CDR3 nucleotides are TGCAGCGTTGCACTCCTTGGGGAGCCCGGGGAGCTGTTTTTT. Its protein product is CSVALLGEPGELFF.

This chain links TRBV7-9 with TRBJ1-6, with 9 nucleotides matching TRBD1. The trim removed 5 bases at V and 10 bases at J, leaving 9 bases unmatched. The CDR3 covers 15 residues. The germline V gene encodes CDR1 SEHNR and CDR2 FQNEAQ (reference sequence). As DNA, the CDR3 is TGTGCCAGCAGCATGACAGGGGGAGCCCAATCACCCCTCCACTTT. This translates into CASSMTGGAQSPLHF.

This clone was detected only a few times. The V and J genes are TRBV6-5 and TRBJ1-4; D might be TRBD1 (5 bases). The germline V gene has CDR1 MNHEY and CDR2 SVGAGI. The CDR3 sequence is 15 residues long. V lost 2 bases and J 8 bases, leaving 15 bases between the germline ends. CDR3 protein: CASSYGGGASEKLFF. The CDR3 bases are TGTGCCAGCAGTTACGGAGGAGGGGCGTCGGAAAAACTGTTTTTT.